These 3 T cell receptor beta chains came from one sample sequenced in a study of beta chain features in type 1 diabetes. The sequenced template was cDNA made from the entire isolated RNA. Sequencing was performed with immunoSEQ multiplex PCR; in TCRdb, only in-frame clones are kept and a portion is missing. The sample holds about 180,000 clones, about an eighth seen once. The sequenced material came from central memory CD4+ T cells from blood. Source of these receptors: a woman aged 18 to 35 in good health.

This clone was counted between two and nine times. This chain connects TRBV30 to TRBJ1-5, with TRBD1 matching 11 bases. This CDR3 has 13 residues. The J segment lost 7 bases and the V segment lost 8 bases, leaving 7 bases of the junction unmatched. In germline, CDR1 is GTSNPN, CDR2 SVGIG (reference sequence). CDR3 bases: TGTGCCGTAGGACAGGGGGCTGGGCAGCCCCAGCATTTT. Translating gives CAVGQGAGQPQHF.

The V call is TRBV28, the J call TRBJ2-1; D possibly corresponds to TRBD1 (5 bases). Germline V lookup: CDR1 MDHEN, CDR2 SYDVKM. CDR3 length: 13 residues. V lost 8 bases and J lost 10, with 18 bases in between. The DNA for the CDR3 is TGTGCCAGCCAGGGTCCTGCAAACAGGGAGCAGTTCTTC. It codes for CASQGPANREQFF.

Only a few counts were recorded for this clone. The chain has TRBV30 and TRBJ1-5; the D gene is possibly TRBD1 (6 bases). CDR1 GTSNPN and CDR2 SVGIG come from the germline V gene (reference sequence). CDR3 length: 14 residues. V was trimmed by 2 bases and J by 4 bases, leaving 12 bases between them. The CDR3 here is CAWSTTGTNQPQHF. Here the CDR3 DNA reads TGTGCCTGGAGTACCACAGGGACAAATCAGCCCCAGCATTTT. Variable domain in full (rest from reference TRBV30 and TRBJ1-5): SQTIHQWPATLVQPVGSPLSLECTVEGTSNPNLYWYRQAAGRGLQLLFYSVGIGQISSEVPQNLSASRPQDRQFILSSKKLLLSDSGFYLCAWSTTGTNQPQHFGDGTRLSIL.